This entry lists 24 T cell receptor beta chains sequenced from one sample in a study of siplizumab effects on memory and regulatory T cells. The repertoire was sequenced with immunoSEQ multiplex PCR; TCRdb's copy has only in-frame clones and lacks some. This sample has approximately 28,000 clones, with around 84% found just once. The specimen sequenced was memory CD4+ T cells sorted from blood. The origin of the receptors is a human donor in good health.

The chain links TRBV7-8 to TRBJ1-3, with TRBD1 as a possible D gene (6 bases). Deletions cut 5 bases from V and 0 bases from J, with 14 bases between. CDR1 is SGHVS and CDR2 is FQNEAQ in the germline V gene. CDR3 length: 16 residues. The DNA for the CDR3 is TGTGCCAGCAGCCACGGACAGATGAGCTCTGGAAACACCATATATTTT. This encodes CASSHGQMSSGNTIYF.

CDR3: CAWRRDRGYPEAFF. The CDR3 region has the DNA TGTGCCTGGAGAAGGGACAGGGGGTACCCTGAAGCTTTCTTT. V and J are TRBV30 and TRBJ1-1; 11 bases match TRBD1. The CDR3 is 14 residues long. The V segment lost 3 bases and the J segment 6 bases; nucleotides outside the gene matches: 6. Germline V gives CDR1 GTSNPN, CDR2 SVGIG (reference sequence).

This rearrangement joins TRBV11-2 to TRBJ2-5; TRBD1 matches 7 bases. CDR3 size: 17 residues. The trim removed 1 base at V and 0 bases at J, leaving 8 bases unmatched. The germline gives CDR1 SGHAT, CDR2 FQNNGV. The CDR3 spells CASSLGTWTGNQETQYF. CDR3 bases: TGTGCCAGCAGCTTAGGGACCTGGACAGGAAACCAAGAGACCCAGTACTTC. Using reference TRBV11-2 and TRBJ2-5 for the parts outside the CDR3, the full variable domain is EAGVAQSPRYKIIEKRQSVAFWCNPISGHATLYWYQQILGQGPKLLIQFQNNGVVDDSQLPKDRFSAERLKGVDSTLKIQPAKLEDSAVYLCASSLGTWTGNQETQYFGPGTRLLVL.

This chain uses TRBV27 with TRBJ1-2; D remains unclear. This CDR3 comprises 15 residues. Germline V lookup: CDR1 MNHEY, CDR2 SMNVEV (reference sequence). V was cut by 5 bases and J by 2 bases, with 15 bases left in between. The DNA for the CDR3 is TGTGCCAGCAGTCCAAATCTGTCGCAAAACTATGGCTACACCTTC. Its translation is CASSPNLSQNYGYTF.

This clone has a handful of counts. V gene TRBV19 combines with J gene TRBJ2-2, with unresolved D. V lost 6 bases and J lost 2, with 16 bases in between. Germline V gene sequence: CDR1 LNHDA, CDR2 SQIVND (reference sequence). The CDR3 is 16 amino acids. CDR3 nucleotides: TGTGCCAGTAGGACCGACGGTACGGGTAACACCGGGGAGCTGTTTTTT. It codes for CASRTDGTGNTGELFF.

The rearrangement uses TRBV7-2 and TRBJ1-3, with 8 bases lining up with TRBD1. CDR1 SGHTA and CDR2 FQGNSA come from the germline V gene. J was trimmed by 1 base and V by 5 bases; bases with no gene match: 4. This CDR3 is 15 amino acids long. In nucleotides, the CDR3 is TGTGCCAGCAGCCCAAGACAGGGGTCTGGAAACACCATATATTTT. Residues: CASSPRQGSGNTIYF.

The chain is built from TRBV5-1 and TRBJ1-2; unclear D gene. V was shortened by 3 bases and J by 4 bases, with 16 bases between the two germline ends. CDR1 is SGHRS, CDR2 YFSETQ, per germline. CDR3 length equals 15 residues. DNA of the CDR3: TGCGCCAGCAGCTCGTCACTAGATAAGCTCTATGGCTACACCTTC. As protein: CASSSSLDKLYGYTF.

J is TRBJ2-3 and V is TRBV2; 10 bases map to TRBD2. V trimming: 1 base; J trimming: 4 bases; junction bases outside the gene matches: 2. The germline gives CDR1 SNHLY, CDR2 FYNNEI. CDR3 length: 15 amino acids. The chain's CDR3 is CASSEGLAGADTQYF. Written as DNA, the CDR3 is TGTGCCAGCAGTGAAGGGCTAGCGGGAGCAGATACGCAGTATTTT.

This clone was observed once. J is TRBJ2-3 and V is TRBV19; D may be TRBD1 or TRBD2 (6 bases each). This CDR3 comprises 15 residues. CDR1 LNHDA and CDR2 SQIVND come from the germline V gene (reference sequence). The germline V and J ends were trimmed by 5 bases and 0 bases, with 12 bases remaining between them. CDR3 coding DNA: TGTGCCAGTAGTTTGGGGGGCACTAGCACAGATACGCAGTATTTT. Encoded protein: CASSLGGTSTDTQYF. The entire variable domain, with the rest obtained from reference TRBV19 and TRBJ2-3, is as follows: DGGITQSPKYLFRKEGQNVTLSCEQNLNHDAMYWYRQDPGQGLRLIYYSQIVNDFQKGDIAEGYSVSREKKESFPLTVTSAQKNPTAFYLCASSLGGTSTDTQYFGPGTRLTVL.

This chain links TRBV28 with TRBJ2-7; D is possibly TRBD1 (6 bases). CDR1 and CDR2 (germline): MDHEN, SYDVKM. CDR3 length: 14 residues. V lost 7 bases and J lost 0, with 13 bases in between. The CDR3 nucleotides read TGTGCCAGCACCCCCGGGACACACTCCTACGAGCAGTACTTC. It codes for CASTPGTHSYEQYF.

This clone was counted between two and nine times. V usage is TRBV18 and J usage is TRBJ1-2; D unclear. V dropped 6 bases and J dropped 7 bases, with 15 bases sitting between them. CDR3 length: 13 residues. In germline, CDR1 is KGHSH, CDR2 LQKENI. CDR3 protein: CASSPSGIGGYTF. CDR3 DNA: TGTGCCAGCTCCCCCTCGGGGATAGGTGGCTACACCTTC.

This clone showed up just a few times. The J gene is TRBJ2-1, the V gene TRBV7-2; no definite D call. The CDR3 contains 15 residues. V lost 3 bases to trimming and J lost 7 bases, with 16 bases between them. Germline V lookup: CDR1 SGHTA, CDR2 FQGNSA. CDR3 protein: CASSFRARWGNEQFF. CDR3 nucleotides: TGTGCCAGCAGCTTCAGAGCTAGGTGGGGAAATGAGCAGTTCTTC.

This clone was detected once. This chain uses TRBV6-5 with TRBJ1-5; TRBD1 matches 9 bases. V trimming: 6 bases; J trimming: 6 bases; junction bases outside the gene matches: 6. There are 14 residues in the CDR3. The germline V gene encodes CDR1 MNHEY and CDR2 SVGAGI. This chain's CDR3 is CASRGTGSGQPQHF. DNA of the CDR3: TGTGCCAGCAGGGGGACAGGGTCTGGTCAGCCCCAGCATTTT.

The V call is TRBV7-2, the J call TRBJ2-1; TRBD1 matches at 8 bases. The germline V gene encodes CDR1 SGHTA and CDR2 FQGNSA. With 5 bases clipped from V and 6 bases from J, the junction kept 3 bases outside the gene matches. The CDR3 sequence is 13 residues long. In nucleotides, the CDR3 is TGTGCCAGCAGCAGGGGACAGGTCAATGAGCAGTTCTTC. This codes for CASSRGQVNEQFF.

The rearrangement uses TRBV6-4 and TRBJ1-3; D uncertain. From germline, CDR1 is MRHNA and CDR2 SNTAGT. The CDR3 has 14 residues. V gave up 8 bases and J gave up 1 base, with 12 bases separating them. The CDR3 protein is CASGPTDSGNTIYF. The DNA of the CDR3 is TGTGCCAGCGGACCGACGGATTCTGGAAACACCATATATTTT.

The chain joins TRBV6-1 to TRBJ1-5; D is unresolved. CDR3 length: 15 residues. Germline assignment: CDR1 MNHNS and CDR2 SASEGT. V was clipped by 5 bases and J by 4 bases, with 15 bases between them. The CDR3 spells CASSLVDRGNQPQHF. The CDR3 coding sequence is TGTGCCAGCAGTCTCGTCGATCGGGGTAATCAGCCCCAGCATTTT.

This clone was observed a handful of times. The chain employs TRBV7-9 and TRBJ2-1; no firm D call. The CDR3 has 15 amino acids. From germline, CDR1 is SEHNR and CDR2 FQNEAQ (reference sequence). With 5 bases removed from V and 9 bases from J, the gap between germline ends came to 20 bases. In DNA, the CDR3 is TGTGCCAGCAGCAGTCATTCGCGGAAAGGTGGTGAGCAGTTCTTC. Translating it yields CASSSHSRKGGEQFF.

By proportion, this clone is medium-sized. The chain uses TRBV5-1 and TRBJ1-1; D is unclear. The germline CDR1 and CDR2 sequences are SGHRS and YFSETQ. The CDR3 runs to 12 residues. V was cut by 6 bases and J by 0 bases, with 6 bases left in between. CDR3 sequence reads: CASKGVNTEAFF. The CDR3 nucleotides are TGCGCCAGCAAGGGAGTGAACACTGAAGCTTTCTTT. The full variable domain, with the rest looked up from reference TRBV5-1 and TRBJ1-1, is KAGVTQTPRYLIKTRGQQVTLSCSPISGHRSVSWYQQTPGQGLQFLFEYFSETQRNKGNFPGRFSGRQFSNSRSEMNVSTLELGDSALYLCASKGVNTEAFFGQGTRLTVV.

The chain employs TRBV11-1 and TRBJ1-1, with D uncertain. The CDR3 loop spans 14 amino acids. Germline V gene lookup returns CDR1 SGHAT and CDR2 FQDESV (reference sequence). V shed 0 bases and J shed 2 bases, with 7 bases lying between them. The CDR3 sequence is CASSLARRNTEAFF. The CDR3 bases are TGTGCCAGCAGCTTAGCGCGACGTAACACTGAAGCTTTCTTT.

This chain joins TRBV28 and TRBJ2-3; D is unclear. V dropped 1 base and J dropped 11 bases, with 16 bases sitting between them. The CDR3 covers 14 residues. CDR1 and CDR2 from the germline V gene are MDHEN and SYDVKM. CDR3 sequence (DNA): TGTGCCAGCAGTTTATTGGTACAGCCAGTCGTGCAGTATTTT. This sequence encodes CASSLLVQPVVQYF.

V gene TRBV4-1 combines with J gene TRBJ1-4; 8 positions match TRBD1. The J segment lost 10 bases and the V segment lost 2 bases, leaving 12 bases of the junction unmatched. CDR1 and CDR2 (germline): MGHRA, YSYEKL. This CDR3 spans 16 amino acids. The CDR3 region has the DNA TGCGCCAGCAGCCAAAGAAGGGGGACAGGAGATAGAAAACTGTTTTTT. Protein product: CASSQRRGTGDRKLFF.

The chain employs TRBV7-9 and TRBJ2-1; D is ambiguous. Trimming cost V 5 bases and J 10 bases, with 12 bases left between them. Per germline, CDR1 SEHNR and CDR2 FQNEAQ (reference sequence). CDR3 length: 12 amino acids. The CDR3 sequence is CASSGTVGEQFF. DNA for the CDR3: TGTGCCAGCAGCGGAACGGTAGGAGAGCAGTTCTTC.

CDR3 in amino acids: CASEGNGLSSYEQYF. DNA for the CDR3: TGTGCCAGCGAAGGTAACGGACTGAGCTCCTACGAGCAGTACTTC. V gene TRBV25-1 combines with J gene TRBJ2-7; possibly TRBD2 for D (5 bases). Looked up from germline, CDR1 is MGHDK and CDR2 is SYGVNS. V was pared by 8 bases and J by 0 bases, with 17 bases between. The length of the CDR3 is 15 residues.

The V and J genes are TRBV2 and TRBJ2-5; 9 bases fit TRBD1. V shed 6 bases, J shed 2 bases, and the junction held 1 base outside the gene matches. CDR1 and CDR2 from the germline V gene are SNHLY and FYNNEI. The CDR3 has 13 residues. This CDR3 is CASSGTGQETQYF. CDR3 in DNA: TGTGCCAGCAGCGGGACAGGGCAAGAGACCCAGTACTTC. Supplemented by reference TRBV2 and TRBJ2-5, the full variable domain reads EPEVTQTPSHQVTQMGQEVILRCVPISNHLYFYWYRQILGQKVEFLVSFYNNEISEKSEIFDDQFSVERPDGSNFTLKIRSTKLEDSAMYFCASSGTGQETQYFGPGTRLLVL.